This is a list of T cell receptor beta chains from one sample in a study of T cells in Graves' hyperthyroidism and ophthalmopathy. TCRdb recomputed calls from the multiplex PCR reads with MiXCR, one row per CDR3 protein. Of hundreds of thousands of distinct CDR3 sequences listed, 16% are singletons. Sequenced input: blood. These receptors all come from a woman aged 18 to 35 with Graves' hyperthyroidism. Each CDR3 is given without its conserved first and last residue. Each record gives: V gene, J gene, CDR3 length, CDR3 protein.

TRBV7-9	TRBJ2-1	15	ASEGLKGTSGSNEQF
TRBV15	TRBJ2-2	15	ATSRDTSGRNTGELF
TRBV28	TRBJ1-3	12	ASSFGSVGNTIY
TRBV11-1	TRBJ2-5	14	ASSPSLAGAEETQY
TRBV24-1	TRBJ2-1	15	ATSDFGAGSSYNEQF
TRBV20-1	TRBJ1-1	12	SASAPGRNTEVF
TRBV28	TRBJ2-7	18	ASSSRVSLSDRGWPYEQY
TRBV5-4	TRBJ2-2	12	ASSRLAATGELF
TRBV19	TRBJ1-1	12	ASSIGGVNTEAF
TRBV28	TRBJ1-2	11	ATMEEVLYGYT
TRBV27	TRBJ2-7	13	ASRSDGQGLLEQY
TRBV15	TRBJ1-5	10	ATSRVGQPQH
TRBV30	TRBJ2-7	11	AWSPGLTYEQY
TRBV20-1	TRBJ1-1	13	SARDMAGWNTEAF
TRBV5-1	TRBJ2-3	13	ASSTRESGLSTQY
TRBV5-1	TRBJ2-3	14	ASSWDSETRTDTQY
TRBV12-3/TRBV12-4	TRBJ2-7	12	ASSSLAGPYEQY
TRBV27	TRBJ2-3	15	ASTRIAGGPDTDTQY
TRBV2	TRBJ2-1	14	ASSSLGRGAYNEQF
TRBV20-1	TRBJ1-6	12	SARTSSYNSPLH
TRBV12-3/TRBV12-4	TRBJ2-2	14	ASSASSGGAGGELF
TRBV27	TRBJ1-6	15	ASSLSIRPGASSPLH